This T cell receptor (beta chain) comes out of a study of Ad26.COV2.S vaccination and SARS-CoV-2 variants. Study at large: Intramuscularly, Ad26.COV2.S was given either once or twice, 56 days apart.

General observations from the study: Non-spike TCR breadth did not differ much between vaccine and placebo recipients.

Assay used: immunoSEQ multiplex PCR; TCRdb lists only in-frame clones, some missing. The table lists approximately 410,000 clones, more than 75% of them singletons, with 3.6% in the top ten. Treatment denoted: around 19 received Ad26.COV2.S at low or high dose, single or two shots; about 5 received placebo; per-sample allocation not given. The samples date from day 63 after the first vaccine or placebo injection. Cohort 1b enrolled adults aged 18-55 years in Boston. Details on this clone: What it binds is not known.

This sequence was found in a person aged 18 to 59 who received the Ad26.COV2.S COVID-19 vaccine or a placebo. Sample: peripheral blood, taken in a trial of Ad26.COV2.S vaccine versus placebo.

For the CDR3, the DNA is TGTGCCAGCAGCCCCCCCTCTAGAGGCCGCGCGGGGAATTCACCCCTCCACTTT. This gives the protein CASSPPSRGRAGNSPLHF. V is TRBV2 and J is TRBJ1-6; D is uncertain. The CDR3 is 18 residues long. Trimming pared 6 bases from V and 7 bases from J, leaving 25 bases between. Germline V gene sequence: CDR1 SNHLY, CDR2 FYNNEI.